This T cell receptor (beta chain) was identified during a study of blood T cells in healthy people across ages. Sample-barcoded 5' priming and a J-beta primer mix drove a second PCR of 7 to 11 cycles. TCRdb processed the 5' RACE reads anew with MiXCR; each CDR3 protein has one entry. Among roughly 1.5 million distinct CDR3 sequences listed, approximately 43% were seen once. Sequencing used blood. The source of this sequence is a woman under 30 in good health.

In DNA form, the CDR3 reads TGCGCCAGCAGCCAAGATCGAGGACAGTCCACCGGGGAGCTGTTTTTT. Translating gives CASSQDRGQSTGELFF. The gene calls are TRBV4-1 and TRBJ2-2, with a tentative D call TRBD1 (6 bases). Trimming removed 0 bases from V and 4 bases from J, with 12 bases in between. The germline V gene encodes CDR1 MGHRA and CDR2 YSYEKL. The CDR3 loop spans 16 amino acids.